Below, 22 T cell receptor beta chains from the same sample are listed, as sequenced in a study of graft-versus-host responses after intestinal transplantation. Assay used: immunoSEQ multiplex PCR; TCRdb lists only in-frame clones, some missing. The table has tens of thousands of clones, less than 90% seen once. No cognate antigen is known for these TCRs. The starting material was unstimulated CD8+ T cells sorted from spleen or lymph node cells, obtained before intestinal transplant. The source of these receptors is a human donor who received an intestinal transplant.

The gene calls are TRBV6-1 and TRBJ1-2, with a weak D call TRBD1 (5 bases). V lost 10 bases and J lost 6, with 12 bases in between. The CDR3 runs 11 residues. Looked up from germline, CDR1 is MNHNS and CDR2 is SASEGT. CDR3 residues: CAIQDSDGYTF. The DNA for the CDR3 is TGTGCCATCCAAGACAGTGATGGCTACACCTTC.

J is TRBJ2-7 and V is TRBV21-1; the D call TRBD1 from the table was never checked on the DNA. TRBV21-1 is a known pseudogene. The CDR3 consists of 24 residues. The CDR3 DNA reads as TGTGCCAGCCCTGCGGGACAGGGAGGACGGCGGGAAAAGTCGGACGCCCGTTCTAAATACGAGCAGTACTTC. Protein: CASPAGQGGRREKSDARSKYEQYF.

The rearrangement joins TRBV23-1 to TRBJ1-2; D might be TRBD1 (5 bases). TRBV23-1 is known as an ORF, though its function is uncertain. This CDR3 spans 15 amino acids. Trimming took off 4 bases at V and 7 bases at J, with 19 bases between the two ends. The CDR3 DNA sequence: TGCGCCAGCAGTCCCTACCGGTGGGGGTCGGGTGGCTACACCTTC. Protein: CASSPYRWGSGGYTF.

The chain recombines TRBV20-1 with TRBJ2-1; 7 bases match TRBD2. In germline, CDR1 is DFQATT, CDR2 SNEGSKA (reference sequence). The junction had 2 bases not matched to a gene; V was cut back by 2 bases and J by 10 bases. The CDR3 is 11 amino acids. CDR3 protein: CSARISGEQFF. The CDR3 nucleotides read TGCAGTGCTAGAATTAGCGGGGAGCAGTTCTTC.

V gene TRBV7-3 combines with J gene TRBJ2-7; D gene unclear. The CDR3 contains 13 residues. Germline CDR1 and CDR2: SGHTA and FQGTGA. Trimming pared 3 bases from V and 4 bases from J, leaving 10 bases between. DNA of the CDR3: TGTGCCAGCAGCTTCACTTACGGGTACGAGCAGTACTTC. Amino acid sequence: CASSFTYGYEQYF.

The CDR3 loop is CASSYGDIILNTEAFF. In nucleotides, the CDR3 is TGTGCCAGCAGTTACGGGGACATCATTCTGAACACTGAAGCTTTCTTT. The gene calls are TRBV6-5 and TRBJ1-1; a weak D match, TRBD1 (6 bases). With 2 bases removed from V and 0 bases from J, the gap between germline ends came to 13 bases. The germline V gene has CDR1 MNHEY and CDR2 SVGAGI. There are 16 residues in the CDR3.

The chain combines TRBV28 with TRBJ2-1, with 7 bases identical to TRBD1. The V gene's germline CDR1 is MDHEN and CDR2 SYDVKM. V was pared by 6 bases and J by 5 bases, with 10 bases of the junction left unmatched. CDR3 length: 15 amino acids. The CDR3 sequence: CASSRYTGEHNEQFF. CDR3 bases: TGTGCCAGCAGCCGATACACAGGGGAGCACAATGAGCAGTTCTTC.

The chain's CDR3 is CASSSSGSLYGYTF. The CDR3 nucleotides are TGTGCCAGCAGCTCCTCAGGGAGCCTCTATGGCTACACCTTC. The chain couples TRBV7-9 to TRBJ1-2, with D possibly being TRBD1 (5 bases). Germline V lookup: CDR1 SEHNR, CDR2 FQNEAQ (reference sequence). The V end was cut by 4 bases, the J end by 4 bases, with 13 bases between. The CDR3 consists of 14 residues. The whole variable domain, filled in from reference TRBV7-9 and TRBJ1-2, reads DTGVSQNPRHKITKRGQNVTFRCDPISEHNRLYWYRQTLGQGPEFLTYFQNEAQLEKSRLLSDRFSAERPKGSFSTLEIQRTEQGDSAMYLCASSSSGSLYGYTFGSGTRLTVV.

A single count supports this clone. This chain connects TRBV2 to TRBJ1-2, with D unclear. The CDR3 length is 12 residues. Trimming pared 1 base from V and 7 bases from J, leaving 7 bases between. Germline CDR1 and CDR2: SNHLY and FYNNEI. CDR3 amino acids: CASSEGGPGYTF. CDR3 DNA sequence: TGTGCCAGCAGTGAAGGTGGGCCTGGCTACACCTTC.

Notes on this clone: A read error may produce the germline difference seen at one junction end. The chain is built from TRBV7-7 and TRBJ2-3; a possible D gene is TRBD2 (6 bases). This CDR3 is 17 amino acids long. Germline CDR1 SSHAT, CDR2 FNYEAQ (reference sequence). The CDR3 spells CASSPYITGVGTDTQYF. For the CDR3, the DNA is TGTGCTAGCAGCCCTTATATTACGGGAGTGGGTACAGATACGCAGTATTTT.

This clone was observed once. The chain uses TRBV5-3 and TRBJ2-7; 8 nucleotides agree with TRBD2. TRBV5-3 is identified as an open reading frame with a role that is uncertain. The CDR3 is 17 amino acids. Trimming removed 2 bases from V and 3 bases from J; junction bases left unmatched: 13. In nucleotides, the CDR3 is TGTGCCAGAAGCTTTTTTGGCGGACCGGGACTAGGCTACGAGCAGTACTTC. Translated: CARSFFGGPGLGYEQYF.

The gene calls are TRBV19 and TRBJ2-7; TRBD1 is a possible D gene (6 bases). V was pared by 6 bases and J by 0 bases, with 12 bases between. The CDR3 is 14 residues long. Germline V lookup: CDR1 LNHDA, CDR2 SQIVND (reference sequence). CDR3 protein: CASSVGDTSYEQYF. CDR3 nucleotides: TGTGCCAGTAGCGTAGGGGACACCTCCTACGAGCAGTACTTC.

This chain uses TRBV2 with TRBJ1-4; unclear D gene. Trimming shortened V by 6 bases and J by 0 bases, and 17 bases separated the two germline ends. The V gene's germline CDR1 is SNHLY and CDR2 FYNNEI. The length of the CDR3 is 17 residues. For the CDR3, the DNA is TGTGCCAGCAGCCAAACCGTACACAGCGCAACTAATGAAAAACTGTTTTTT. It translates to CASSQTVHSATNEKLFF.

The chain combines TRBV12-5 with TRBJ2-1; 7 bases align to TRBD2. Germline CDR1 is LGHNT and CDR2 is FRNRAP. V lost 3 bases to trimming and J lost 8 bases; unmatched junction nucleotides: 1. The CDR3 contains 12 residues. The CDR3 loop reads CASGFGGDEQFF. In nucleotides, the CDR3 is TGTGCTAGTGGTTTTGGGGGGGATGAGCAGTTCTTC.

The chain has TRBV5-1 and TRBJ1-4; 8 bases map to TRBD1. Trimming at V came to 1 base and at J to 6 bases, leaving 14 bases not matched to a gene. The CDR3 runs to 18 residues. Germline CDR1 is SGHRS and CDR2 is YFSETQ. For the CDR3, the DNA is TGCGCCAGCAGCTTGACGGGAACGAACAGGGGGAAAGATGAAAAACTGTTTTTT. It specifies CASSLTGTNRGKDEKLFF.

The rearrangement uses TRBV5-6 and TRBJ1-6, with D possibly being TRBD1 (6 bases). This CDR3 region has 13 residues. V lost 0 bases to trimming and J lost 10 bases, with 8 bases between them. The V gene's germline CDR1 is SGHDT and CDR2 YYEEEE. The CDR3, as DNA: TGTGCCAGCAGCTTGGCAAGGGGGTCACCCCTCCACTTT. Its protein is CASSLARGSPLHF. The full variable domain, with the rest looked up from reference TRBV5-6 and TRBJ1-6, is DAGVTQSPTHLIKTRGQQVTLRCSPKSGHDTVSWYQQALGQGPQFIFQYYEEEERQRGNFPDRFSGHQFPNYSSELNVNALLLGDSALYLCASSLARGSPLHFGNGTRLTVT.

J is TRBJ2-2 and V is TRBV5-1; 7 positions match TRBD1. The junction had 10 bases not matched to a gene; V was cut back by 4 bases and J by 1 base. Per germline, CDR1 SGHRS and CDR2 YFSETQ. The CDR3 loop spans 17 amino acids. DNA of the CDR3: TGCGCCAGCAGCGCCCTTCGGACAGGCCTGAACACCGGGGAGCTGTTTTTT. It encodes CASSALRTGLNTGELFF.

V usage is TRBV28 and J usage is TRBJ2-3; 7 positions agree with TRBD2. The CDR3 covers 15 residues. Germline CDR1 reads MDHEN; CDR2 reads SYDVKM. V trimming: 6 bases; J trimming: 1 base; junction bases outside the gene matches: 7. The CDR3 nucleotides read TGTGCCAGCAGCACCTCCGGACTAGGCACAGATACGCAGTATTTT. It specifies CASSTSGLGTDTQYF.

This chain connects TRBV9 to TRBJ1-2, with TRBD1 identical over 7 bases. The V gene end was trimmed by 3 bases and the J gene end by 4 bases; junction bases not matched to a gene: 6. The CDR3 loop spans 14 amino acids. Germline V gene data show CDR1 as SGDLS and CDR2 as YYNGEE. The CDR3 spells CASSAPTGSYGYTF. The CDR3 nucleotides are TGTGCCAGCAGCGCGCCGACAGGGAGCTATGGCTACACCTTC. The whole variable domain, remainder taken from reference TRBV9 and TRBJ1-2, is DSGVTQTPKHLITATGQRVTLRCSPRSGDLSVYWYQQSLDQGLQFLIQYYNGEERAKGNILERFSAQQFPDLHSELNLSSLELGDSALYFCASSAPTGSYGYTFGSGTRLTVV.

The rearrangement uses TRBV6-1 and TRBJ2-7; TRBD1 agrees at 8 bases. V trimming: 4 bases; J trimming: 2 bases; junction bases outside the gene matches: 7. This CDR3 has 15 amino acids. Germline CDR1 MNHNS, CDR2 SASEGT. Here the CDR3 DNA reads TGTGCCAGCAGTGGGGGACAGGAAGGGGCCTACGAGCAGTACTTC. It is translated as CASSGGQEGAYEQYF.

This clone was detected once. V gene TRBV7-3 combines with J gene TRBJ2-7, with D tentatively TRBD2 (6 bases). V gave up 2 bases and J gave up 4 bases, with 9 bases separating them. Per the germline V gene, CDR1 is SGHTA and CDR2 is FQGTGA. CDR3 length: 13 amino acids. CDR3 sequence: CASSLWDSYEQYF. The CDR3 DNA follows: TGTGCCAGCAGCTTATGGGACTCATACGAGCAGTACTTC.

The chain employs TRBV20-1 and TRBJ2-1; no definite D call. This CDR3 has 11 amino acids. Trimming pared 3 bases from V and 7 bases from J, leaving 7 bases between. Germline values: CDR1 DFQATT, CDR2 SNEGSKA (reference sequence). The CDR3 DNA reads as TGCAGTGCTAGTTGGGGTAATGAGCAGTTCTTC. As protein: CSASWGNEQFF.